This TCR beta chain was observed in a study of response to subunit inactivated influenza vaccine. TCRdb re-called the RT-PCR reads with MiXCR, one entry per CDR3 protein. The table includes 750,000 to 850,000 distinct CDR3 sequences, around 20% detected once. Broader study findings: Researchers suggested that each seasonal influenza vaccination recruits few new T cells.

This clonotype was observed many times. Its antigen is undetermined. The CDR3 runs 13 residues. The V and J ends lost 0 bases and 0 bases respectively, with 3 bases between them. The V gene's germline CDR1 is SGDLS and CDR2 YYNGEE. Sequencing used PBMCs from blood, obtained less than 6 days after vaccination. The chain is built from TRBV9 and TRBJ1-1; D is ambiguous. This clonotype was obtained from a middle-aged man who received an inactivated influenza vaccine. The CDR3 sequence: CASSVAVNTEAFF. CDR3 nucleotide sequence: TGTGCCAGCAGCGTAGCGGTGAACACTGAAGCTTTCTTT.